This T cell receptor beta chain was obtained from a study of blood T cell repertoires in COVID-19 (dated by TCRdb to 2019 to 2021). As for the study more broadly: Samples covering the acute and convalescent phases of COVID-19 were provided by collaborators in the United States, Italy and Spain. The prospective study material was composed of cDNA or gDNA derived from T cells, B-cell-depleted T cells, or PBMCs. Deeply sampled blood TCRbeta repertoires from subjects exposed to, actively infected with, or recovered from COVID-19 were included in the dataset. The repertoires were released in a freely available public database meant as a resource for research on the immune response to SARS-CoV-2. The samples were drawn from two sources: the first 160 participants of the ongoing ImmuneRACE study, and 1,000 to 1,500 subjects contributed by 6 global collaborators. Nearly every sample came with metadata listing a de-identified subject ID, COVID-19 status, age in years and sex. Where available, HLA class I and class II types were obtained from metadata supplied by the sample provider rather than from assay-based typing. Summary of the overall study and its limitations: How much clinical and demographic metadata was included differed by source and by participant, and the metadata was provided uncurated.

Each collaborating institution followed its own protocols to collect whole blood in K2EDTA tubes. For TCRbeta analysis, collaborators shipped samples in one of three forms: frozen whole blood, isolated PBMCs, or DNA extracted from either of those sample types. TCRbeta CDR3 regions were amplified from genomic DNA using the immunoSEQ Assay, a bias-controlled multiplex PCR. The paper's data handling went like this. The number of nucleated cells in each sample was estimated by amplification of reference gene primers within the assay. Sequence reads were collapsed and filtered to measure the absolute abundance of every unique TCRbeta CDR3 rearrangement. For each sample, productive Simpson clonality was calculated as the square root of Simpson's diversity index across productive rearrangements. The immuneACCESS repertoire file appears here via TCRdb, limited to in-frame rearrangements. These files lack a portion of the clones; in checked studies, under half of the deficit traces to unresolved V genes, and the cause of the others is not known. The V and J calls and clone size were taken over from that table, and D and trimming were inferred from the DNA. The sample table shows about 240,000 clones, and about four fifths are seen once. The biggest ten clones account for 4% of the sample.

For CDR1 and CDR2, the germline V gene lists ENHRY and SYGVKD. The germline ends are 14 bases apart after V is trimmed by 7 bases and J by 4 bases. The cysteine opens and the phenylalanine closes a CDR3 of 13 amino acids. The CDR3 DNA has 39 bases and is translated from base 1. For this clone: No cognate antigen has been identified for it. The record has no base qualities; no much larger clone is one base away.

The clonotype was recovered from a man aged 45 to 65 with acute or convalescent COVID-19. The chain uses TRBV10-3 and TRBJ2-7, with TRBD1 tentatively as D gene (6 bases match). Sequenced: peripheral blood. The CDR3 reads CAIKRPGEYEQYF. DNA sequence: TGTGCCATCAAGCGGCCAGGGGAATACGAGCAGTACTTC.